Shown below are 32 T cell receptor beta chains from a single sample sequenced in a study of blood T cell repertoires in COVID-19. Repertoires were generated with immunoSEQ multiplex PCR, while TCRdb's copy carries only in-frame clones and drops some. The profile shows around 260,000 clones, about nine tenths of them singletons. The sample was peripheral blood. Receptors originate from a woman under 40 with COVID-19, enrolled during active disease.

The V and J genes are TRBV9 and TRBJ2-1, with 10 bases lining up with TRBD2. Germline lookup yields CDR1 SGDLS and CDR2 YYNGEE. This CDR3 is 16 amino acids long. V lost 1 base to trimming and J lost 3 bases; unmatched junction nucleotides: 4. CDR3 amino acids: CASSVSLAGVYNEQFF. In DNA, the CDR3 is TGTGCCAGCAGCGTAAGTCTAGCGGGAGTCTACAATGAGCAGTTCTTC. Full variable domain (outside the CDR3, taken from reference TRBV9 and TRBJ2-1): DSGVTQTPKHLITATGQRVTLRCSPRSGDLSVYWYQQSLDQGLQFLIQYYNGEERAKGNILERFSAQQFPDLHSELNLSSLELGDSALYFCASSVSLAGVYNEQFFGPGTRLTVL.

The chain employs TRBV19 and TRBJ1-3; D possibly corresponds to TRBD1 (6 bases). The germline V and J ends were trimmed by 5 bases and 0 bases, with 17 bases remaining between them. The CDR3 length is 17 residues. Per germline, CDR1 LNHDA and CDR2 SQIVND (reference sequence). For the CDR3, the DNA is TGTGCCAGTAGTGGCCGGACCACAGGGCGCTCTGGAAACACCATATATTTT. Its protein is CASSGRTTGRSGNTIYF.

V is TRBV4-2 and J is TRBJ1-3; the match to TRBD1 covers 7 bases. Germline CDR1 and CDR2: LGHNA and YNFKEQ. V shed 4 bases, J shed 7 bases, and the junction held 22 bases outside the gene matches. The CDR3 extends over 19 amino acids. The CDR3 loop reads CASSPDPTGDSIGSNTIYF. The CDR3 DNA reads TGTGCCAGCAGCCCAGACCCCACAGGGGATAGCATCGGATCGAACACCATATATTTT.

The chain couples TRBV19 to TRBJ1-5; possibly TRBD1 for D (5 bases). Germline CDR1 LNHDA, CDR2 SQIVND (reference sequence). The CDR3 totals 15 residues. The ends were cut back, 3 bases at V and 3 bases at J, with 12 bases in the middle. The CDR3: CASSIWGVNNQPQHF. The CDR3, as DNA: TGTGCCAGTAGTATCTGGGGGGTGAACAATCAGCCCCAGCATTTT.

The chain uses TRBV5-4 and TRBJ2-1; no definite D call. Between the trimmed V and J ends, which lost 0 bases and 4 bases, there was a span of 8 bases. This CDR3 is built from 14 residues. Per the germline V gene, CDR1 is SGHNT and CDR2 is YYREEE (reference sequence). This chain's CDR3 is CASSLGLPYNEQFF. Written as DNA, the CDR3 is TGTGCCAGCAGCTTGGGACTGCCTTACAATGAGCAGTTCTTC.

The chain has TRBV30 and TRBJ2-7, with D possibly matching TRBD1 (5 bases). Germline V lookup: CDR1 GTSNPN, CDR2 SVGIG (reference sequence). Trimming left V 1 base short and J 0 bases short, with 13 bases between. The CDR3 has 15 amino acids. Here the CDR3 reads CAWSGMADNSYEQYF. The CDR3 nucleotides read TGTGCCTGGAGTGGAATGGCGGACAACTCCTACGAGCAGTACTTC. The full variable domain, rest sourced from reference TRBV30 and TRBJ2-7, is SQTIHQWPATLVQPVGSPLSLECTVEGTSNPNLYWYRQAAGRGLQLLFYSVGIGQISSEVPQNLSASRPQDRQFILSSKKLLLSDSGFYLCAWSGMADNSYEQYFGPGTRLTVT.

This clone was detected only once. The V call is TRBV16, the J call TRBJ2-7; TRBD1 aligns across 9 bases. V trimming: 6 bases; J trimming: 5 bases; junction bases outside the gene matches: 5. This CDR3 has 13 residues. Germline V CDR1 and CDR2: KGHSY, FQNENV. CDR3 sequence reads: CASSPTGGDEQYF. The CDR3 DNA is TGTGCCAGCAGTCCTACAGGGGGCGACGAGCAGTACTTC.

The J gene is TRBJ1-5, the V gene TRBV28; possible D gene TRBD1, 6 bases. Germline-derived CDR1 and CDR2 are MDHEN and SYDVKM. CDR3 length: 14 residues. The V end was cut by 4 bases, the J end by 4 bases, with 11 bases between. CDR3: CASSYPGVNQPQHF. The DNA for the CDR3 is TGTGCCAGCAGTTACCCAGGGGTAAATCAGCCCCAGCATTTT.

The rearrangement uses TRBV6-5 and TRBJ1-1; 7 positions agree with TRBD1. CDR3 length equals 16 residues. V lost 0 bases and J lost 0; bases outside the gene matches: 4. Per the germline V gene, CDR1 is MNHEY and CDR2 is SVGAGI. The CDR3 spells CASSYSRQGMNTEAFF. DNA for the CDR3: TGTGCCAGCAGTTACTCGAGACAGGGAATGAACACTGAAGCTTTCTTT.

The chain carries TRBV15 and TRBJ2-1; 8 bases are shared with TRBD1. The CDR3 has 15 residues. CDR1 and CDR2 from the germline V gene are LNHNV and YYDKDF (reference sequence). The junction had 6 bases not matched to a gene; V was cut back by 8 bases and J by 0 bases. This CDR3 is CATESGGHSYNEQFF. Here the CDR3 DNA reads TGTGCCACCGAATCAGGGGGCCACTCCTACAATGAGCAGTTCTTC. The full variable domain, rest sourced from reference TRBV15 and TRBJ2-1, is DAMVIQNPRYQVTQFGKPVTLSCSQTLNHNVMYWYQQKSSQAPKLLFHYYDKDFNNEADTPDNFQSRRPNTSFCFLDIRSPGLGDTAMYLCATESGGHSYNEQFFGPGTRLTVL.

This chain joins TRBV10-3 and TRBJ1-4, with D maybe TRBD1 (6 bases). V shed 0 bases and J shed 0 bases, with 20 bases lying between them. The CDR3 has 20 residues. The germline V gene encodes CDR1 ENHRY and CDR2 SYGVKD. The CDR3 region has the DNA TGTGCCATCAGTGAGTCTAGGGCAGGGGCCCTACTCGCAACTAATGAAAAACTGTTTTTT. This sequence encodes CAISESRAGALLATNEKLFF.

V usage is TRBV19 and J usage is TRBJ1-5; 7 nucleotides match TRBD1. V shed 6 bases, J shed 5 bases, and the junction held 4 bases outside the gene matches. This CDR3 has 13 amino acids. From germline, CDR1 is LNHDA and CDR2 SQIVND (reference sequence). In DNA, the CDR3 is TGTGCCAGTAGCCGGACAGGATATCAGCCCCAGCATTTT. Protein product: CASSRTGYQPQHF.

This clone came up once. J is TRBJ2-4 and V is TRBV30, with unresolved D. This CDR3 is built from 15 residues. Germline CDR1 reads GTSNPN; CDR2 reads SVGIG (reference sequence). V was trimmed by 0 bases and J by 1 base, leaving 10 bases between them. The CDR3 region is CAWSVPRSAKNIQYF. The CDR3 nucleotides read TGTGCCTGGAGTGTTCCGCGGAGCGCCAAAAACATTCAGTACTTC.

This chain connects TRBV29-1 to TRBJ2-3; maybe TRBD2 (6 bases). The CDR3 spans 15 residues. The germline gives CDR1 SQVTM, CDR2 ANQGSEA. V shed 5 bases and J shed 2 bases, with 17 bases lying between them. CDR3 sequence: CSVLGRSGATDTQYF. As DNA, the CDR3 is TGCAGCGTTCTGGGACGTAGCGGAGCCACAGATACGCAGTATTTT.

The gene calls are TRBV27 and TRBJ1-2; 7 bases agree with TRBD1. V was clipped by 3 bases and J by 8 bases; unmatched bases: 9. Germline V gene sequence: CDR1 MNHEY, CDR2 SMNVEV (reference sequence). The CDR3 runs 14 residues. The DNA of the CDR3 is TGTGCCAGCAGTTTGGTAGGGGGCTCGGGGGGCTACACCTTC. This sequence encodes CASSLVGGSGGYTF.

The J gene is TRBJ2-7, the V gene TRBV6-1; 7 nucleotides agree with TRBD1. Trimming removed 2 bases from V and 3 bases from J; junction bases left unmatched: 7. Per the germline V gene, CDR1 is MNHNS and CDR2 is SASEGT. The CDR3 sequence is 15 residues long. CDR3 in amino acids: CASSETGQFYYEQYF. As DNA, the CDR3 is TGTGCCAGCAGTGAAACGGGACAGTTCTACTACGAGCAGTACTTC.

The V call is TRBV4-2, the J call TRBJ1-1, with a possible D match to TRBD1 (6 bases). There are 13 residues in the CDR3. Per germline, CDR1 LGHNA and CDR2 YNFKEQ. The V end was cut by 3 bases, the J end by 11 bases, with 16 bases between. CDR3 nucleotide sequence: TGTGCCAGCAGCCACCCAGCGCCAGGGGACGCTTTCTTT. Protein sequence: CASSHPAPGDAFF.

The genes are TRBV5-6 and TRBJ1-2; TRBD1 is a possible D gene (6 bases). CDR3 length: 15 residues. Per the germline V gene, CDR1 is SGHDT and CDR2 is YYEEEE. V was trimmed by 3 bases and J by 5 bases, leaving 17 bases between them. CDR3: CASSSLQGGLYGYTF. The CDR3 DNA follows: TGTGCCAGCAGCTCGTTACAGGGAGGGCTATATGGCTACACCTTC.

This sequence joins TRBV19 and TRBJ1-5; TRBD1 matches 9 bases. Germline V lookup: CDR1 LNHDA, CDR2 SQIVND (reference sequence). The CDR3 is made up of 18 amino acids. Trimming took 6 bases from V and 6 from J; bases not matched to a gene: 18. The CDR3 here is CASRGTGHPSGRIQPQHF. The CDR3 nucleotides read TGTGCCAGTAGGGGGACAGGGCACCCGTCGGGGCGGATTCAGCCCCAGCATTTT.

This chain links TRBV12-5 with TRBJ2-7; 8 bases map to TRBD1. The V gene's germline CDR1 is LGHNT and CDR2 FRNRAP. The trim removed 3 bases at V and 4 bases at J, leaving 14 bases unmatched. This CDR3 has 17 residues. Written as DNA, the CDR3 is TGTGCTAGTGGTTTTTTCCTCCCCGGTACAGGGGGTTACGAGCAGTACTTC. Translated, it gives CASGFFLPGTGGYEQYF. Full variable domain (missing parts from reference TRBV12-5 and TRBJ2-7): DARVTQTPRHKVTEMGQEVTMRCQPILGHNTVFWYRQTMMQGLELLAYFRNRAPLDDSGMPKDRFSAEMPDATLATLKIQPSEPRDSAVYFCASGFFLPGTGGYEQYFGPGTRLTVT.

CDR3 nucleotides: TGCAGCGTTGAAGAACAGGGTTCCACTGAAGCTTTCTTT. Translating gives CSVEEQGSTEAFF. The chain employs TRBV29-1 and TRBJ1-1, with a possible D match to TRBD1 (6 bases). CDR3 length equals 13 residues. CDR1 SQVTM and CDR2 ANQGSEA come from the germline V gene. V lost 0 bases, J lost 4 bases, and 9 bases lay in between.

The CDR3 is CASSTGLAVGELFF. The CDR3 coding sequence is TGCGCCAGCAGCACGGGACTAGCGGTCGGGGAGCTGTTTTTT. The chain has TRBV5-1 and TRBJ2-2; 11 bases are shared with TRBD2. V shed 4 bases and J 7 bases; nucleotides not matched to a gene: 3. Germline loops: CDR1 SGHRS, CDR2 YFSETQ. The CDR3 contains 14 residues.

CDR3 residues: CASSFSRDSAQPQHF. The CDR3 region has the DNA TGTGCCAGCAGCTTTAGCCGGGATTCGGCTCAGCCCCAGCATTTT. V is TRBV7-2 and J is TRBJ1-5; no firm D call. V was cut by 3 bases and J by 6 bases, with 15 bases left in between. Per germline, CDR1 SGHTA and CDR2 FQGNSA. CDR3 length: 15 residues. The variable domain in full, with the rest retrieved from reference TRBV7-2 and TRBJ1-5, is GAGVSQSPSNKVTEKGKDVELRCDPISGHTALYWYRQSLGQGLEFLIYFQGNSAPDKSGLPSDRFSAERTGGSVSTLTIQRTQQEDSAVYLCASSFSRDSAQPQHFGDGTRLSIL.

CDR3 in DNA: TGTGCCAGCAGCCTGGACAGTGATGGCTACACCTTC. Encoded protein: CASSLDSDGYTF. The chain couples TRBV7-9 to TRBJ1-2; a weak D match, TRBD1 (6 bases). The length of the CDR3 is 12 residues. V gave up 5 bases and J gave up 6 bases, with 10 bases separating them. Germline V gene lookup returns CDR1 SEHNR and CDR2 FQNEAQ (reference sequence). Complete variable domain (other parts from reference TRBV7-9 and TRBJ1-2): DTGVSQNPRHKITKRGQNVTFRCDPISEHNRLYWYRQTLGQGPEFLTYFQNEAQLEKSRLLSDRFSAERPKGSFSTLEIQRTEQGDSAMYLCASSLDSDGYTFGSGTRLTVV.

The chain employs TRBV27 and TRBJ2-6, with a possible D match to TRBD1 (5 bases). V lost 2 bases to trimming and J lost 0 bases, with 17 bases between them. The CDR3 extends over 19 amino acids. The V gene's germline CDR1 is MNHEY and CDR2 SMNVEV (reference sequence). The CDR3 DNA is TGTGCCAGCAGTTTACGGGCAGGGAATTCTATCTCTGGGGCCAACGTCCTGACTTTC. Protein product: CASSLRAGNSISGANVLTF.

The chain has TRBV29-1 and TRBJ1-2, with 7 bases matching TRBD1. The V and J ends lost 2 bases and 2 bases, in that order; junction bases with no gene match: 20. CDR3 size: 19 residues. CDR1 and CDR2 (germline): SQVTM, ANQGSEA. The CDR3 sequence: CSVELVVRGGQRENYGYTF. The CDR3 DNA reads TGCAGCGTTGAACTCGTGGTGAGAGGGGGCCAAAGGGAGAACTATGGCTACACCTTC.

This chain links TRBV27 with TRBJ2-2, with TRBD2 as a possible D gene (5 bases). This CDR3 has 13 residues. CDR1 is MNHEY, CDR2 SMNVEV, per germline (reference sequence). V lost 4 bases, J lost 7 bases, and 10 bases lay in between. CDR3 sequence (DNA): TGTGCCAGCAGTTATGGCCGGGGCGGGGAGCTGTTTTTT. This gives the protein CASSYGRGGELFF.

The chain recombines TRBV5-4 with TRBJ1-2; 7 bases map to TRBD1. Germline trimming cut 4 bases from V and 4 bases from J; bases unmatched to any gene: 10. The CDR3 contains 15 residues. Germline lookup yields CDR1 SGHNT and CDR2 YYREEE (reference sequence). The CDR3 DNA sequence: TGTGCCAGCAGCGGAGGGACAGACATAATCTATGGCTACACCTTC. Translating gives CASSGGTDIIYGYTF.

The chain employs TRBV9 and TRBJ2-5, with D perhaps matching TRBD1 (6 bases). The CDR3 runs to 15 residues. Trimming stripped 0 bases from V and 5 bases from J, with 14 bases between. From germline, CDR1 is SGDLS and CDR2 YYNGEE. CDR3 nucleotides: TGTGCCAGCAGCGTAGGGGCAGGGGCTTGGGAGACCCAGTACTTC. It specifies CASSVGAGAWETQYF. Using reference TRBV9 and TRBJ2-5 for the parts outside the CDR3, the full variable domain is DSGVTQTPKHLITATGQRVTLRCSPRSGDLSVYWYQQSLDQGLQFLIQYYNGEERAKGNILERFSAQQFPDLHSELNLSSLELGDSALYFCASSVGAGAWETQYFGPGTRLLVL.

In its sample, this clone was seen a few times. The chain combines TRBV7-2 with TRBJ2-1; D is perhaps TRBD1 (6 bases). CDR1 is SGHTA and CDR2 is FQGNSA in the germline V gene. Trimming removed 5 bases at V and 1 base at J, with 9 bases between. This CDR3 comprises 14 residues. The CDR3 DNA reads as TGTGCCAGCAGCGTCGACAGGTCCTACAATGAGCAGTTCTTC. This encodes CASSVDRSYNEQFF. Full variable domain (rest looked up from reference TRBV7-2 and TRBJ2-1): GAGVSQSPSNKVTEKGKDVELRCDPISGHTALYWYRQSLGQGLEFLIYFQGNSAPDKSGLPSDRFSAERTGGSVSTLTIQRTQQEDSAVYLCASSVDRSYNEQFFGPGTRLTVL.

V usage is TRBV7-9 and J usage is TRBJ1-1, with D possibly TRBD1 on 5 matching bases. The V end was cut by 5 bases, the J end by 1 base, with 8 bases between. Looked up from germline, CDR1 is SEHNR and CDR2 is FQNEAQ (reference sequence). The CDR3 sequence is 13 residues long. CDR3 region: CASSQQENTEAFF. The CDR3 DNA reads TGTGCCAGCAGCCAACAGGAGAACACTGAAGCTTTCTTT.

The chain employs TRBV11-1 and TRBJ1-2, with 10 bases fitting TRBD1. This CDR3 region has 14 residues. V dropped 5 bases and J dropped 2; count of bases not matched to a gene: 2. Germline V gives CDR1 SGHAT, CDR2 FQDESV (reference sequence). CDR3 in amino acids: CASSRGQGNYGYTF. The CDR3 DNA is TGTGCCAGCAGCAGGGGACAGGGGAACTATGGCTACACCTTC.